Following are 21 T cell receptor beta chains from one sample sequenced in a study of blood T cell repertoires in COVID-19. Clones were sequenced by immunoSEQ multiplex PCR, and TCRdb holds only the in-frame ones, with some missing. The sample gives 150,000 or so clones, around 80% of which show up once; about 0.58% is in the top ten. Sequencing used peripheral blood. These receptors were collected from a man aged 60 to 75 with acute or convalescent COVID-19.

This chain connects TRBV5-1 to TRBJ1-6, with 9 bases that match TRBD1. The germline gives CDR1 SGHRS, CDR2 YFSETQ. The CDR3 consists of 15 residues. V lost 0 bases, J lost 14 bases, and 9 bases stayed unmatched. CDR3 residues: CASSLVQGAASTLHF. In DNA, the CDR3 is TGCGCCAGCAGCTTGGTACAGGGGGCTGCCTCGACCCTCCACTTT.

This chain links TRBV5-6 with TRBJ1-6; D unclear. The V gene's germline CDR1 is SGHDT and CDR2 YYEEEE. The CDR3 runs to 12 residues. Trimming took 0 bases from V and 12 from J, leaving 7 bases between them. The CDR3 bases are TGTGCCAGCAGCTTGGGTGTTAGACCCCTCCACTTT. This encodes CASSLGVRPLHF.

The chain joins TRBV2 to TRBJ1-1; no clear D. The V and J ends lost 4 bases and 2 bases respectively, with 8 bases between them. The CDR3 has 13 residues. Germline CDR1 is SNHLY and CDR2 is FYNNEI. DNA of the CDR3: TGTGCCAGCAGTGGGCACCGTAACACTGAAGCTTTCTTT. Its protein is CASSGHRNTEAFF.

V gene TRBV11-2 combines with J gene TRBJ1-2, with D possibly matching TRBD1 (5 bases). The CDR3 is 14 amino acids. Per germline, CDR1 SGHAT and CDR2 FQNNGV. Trimming took 5 bases from V and 3 from J, leaving 13 bases between them. The CDR3 DNA follows: TGTGCCAGCAGCCTATCAGACAGCTACTATGGCTACACCTTC. This codes for CASSLSDSYYGYTF.

The V gene is TRBV7-2, the J gene TRBJ2-3; 10 nucleotides line up with TRBD1. Germline CDR1 and CDR2: SGHTA and FQGNSA. This CDR3 spans 18 amino acids. V dropped 3 bases and J dropped 6; count of bases not matched to a gene: 15. The CDR3 loop is CASSFRGTGAGGADTQYF. The CDR3 DNA reads as TGTGCCAGCAGCTTTAGAGGGACAGGGGCAGGGGGAGCGGATACGCAGTATTTT.

This clone was detected once. For the CDR3, the DNA is TGTGCCAGCAGCGTAGTGGGACTAGGGAGCCAGACCCAGTACTTC. As protein: CASSVVGLGSQTQYF. The chain links TRBV9 to TRBJ2-5; TRBD2 matches at 8 bases. This CDR3 contains 15 residues. Germline CDR1 SGDLS, CDR2 YYNGEE. Losses at the gene ends were 0 bases for V and 6 bases for J; bases not matched to a gene: 7. Filled out from reference TRBV9 and TRBJ2-5, the complete variable domain reads DSGVTQTPKHLITATGQRVTLRCSPRSGDLSVYWYQQSLDQGLQFLIQYYNGEERAKGNILERFSAQQFPDLHSELNLSSLELGDSALYFCASSVVGLGSQTQYFGPGTRLLVL.

V is TRBV6-5 and J is TRBJ1-2; TRBD1 is a possible D gene (6 bases). This CDR3 is 13 amino acids long. V was clipped by 8 bases and J by 0 bases, with 10 bases between them. Germline V lookup: CDR1 MNHEY, CDR2 SVGAGI. This CDR3 reads CASGGAANYGYTF. The CDR3 DNA sequence: TGTGCCAGCGGGGGGGCAGCTAACTATGGCTACACCTTC.

There are a few counts of this clone. This chain joins TRBV3-1 (or the pseudogene TRBV3-2) and TRBJ1-3; no firm D call. This CDR3 is 14 amino acids long. The V and J ends lost 0 bases and 6 bases respectively, with 9 bases between them. The germline gives CDR1 LGHDT, CDR2 YNNKEL (reference sequence). As DNA, the CDR3 is TGTGCCAGCAGCCAAGAGGGCCTCAAAAACACCATATATTTT. Translation: CASSQEGLKNTIYF.

This clone was observed once. This rearrangement joins TRBV2 to TRBJ2-3; D perhaps matches TRBD2 (6 bases). V lost 6 bases to trimming and J lost 5 bases, with 6 bases between them. CDR3 length equals 11 residues. Germline CDR1 and CDR2: SNHLY and FYNNEI. CDR3 DNA: TGTGCCAGCAGGCGGGGAGATACGCAGTATTTT. As protein: CASRRGDTQYF.

The rearrangement joins TRBV2 to TRBJ1-6; no firm D call. Germline values: CDR1 SNHLY, CDR2 FYNNEI. Trimming removed 6 bases from V and 5 bases from J, with 5 bases in between. The CDR3 loop spans 12 amino acids. As DNA, the CDR3 is TGTGCCAGCAGGGGAGATAATTCACCCCTCCACTTT. It codes for CASRGDNSPLHF.

The sample holds one count of this clone. The CDR3 is CASSWGTSGRGEQFF. The CDR3 nucleotides read TGTGCCAGCAGTTGGGGGACTAGCGGGAGGGGTGAGCAGTTCTTC. The rearrangement uses TRBV27 and TRBJ2-1; 16 bases are a match to TRBD2. V lost 4 bases and J lost 9; bases outside the gene matches: 3. This CDR3 has 15 residues. Germline V gene sequence: CDR1 MNHEY, CDR2 SMNVEV (reference sequence).

This chain connects TRBV30 to TRBJ1-2; D is perhaps TRBD1 (6 bases). Trimming removed 3 bases from V and 4 bases from J, with 12 bases in between. CDR3 length: 13 amino acids. CDR1 is GTSNPN, CDR2 SVGIG, per germline (reference sequence). CDR3 sequence: CAWSLADSYGYTF. CDR3 nucleotides: TGTGCCTGGAGCCTCGCGGACAGCTATGGCTACACCTTC. Full variable domain (remainder filled in from reference TRBV30 and TRBJ1-2): SQTIHQWPATLVQPVGSPLSLECTVEGTSNPNLYWYRQAAGRGLQLLFYSVGIGQISSEVPQNLSASRPQDRQFILSSKKLLLSDSGFYLCAWSLADSYGYTFGSGTRLTVV.

The chain joins TRBV3-1 (or the pseudogene TRBV3-2) to TRBJ2-4; D uncertain. Trimming left V 1 base short and J 5 bases short, with 3 bases between. Germline CDR1 is LGHDT and CDR2 is YNNKEL (reference sequence). This CDR3 contains 12 residues. The CDR3 sequence: CASSQVENIQYF. CDR3 nucleotides: TGTGCCAGCAGCCAAGTAGAAAACATTCAGTACTTC.

The J gene is TRBJ2-7, the V gene TRBV5-6; 7 bases are a match to TRBD1. The CDR3 sequence is 14 residues long. Germline trimming cut 0 bases from V and 2 bases from J; bases unmatched to any gene: 2. The germline V gene encodes CDR1 SGHDT and CDR2 YYEEEE. The CDR3 spells CASSLAGQTYEQYF. The DNA for the CDR3 is TGTGCCAGCAGCTTGGCGGGACAGACCTACGAGCAGTACTTC.

The chain links TRBV18 to TRBJ2-2; possible D gene TRBD1, 5 bases. Trimming took 1 base from V and 3 from J, leaving 9 bases between them. CDR3 length: 15 residues. CDR1 and CDR2 (germline): KGHSH, LQKENI. CDR3 nucleotides: TGTGCCAGCTCACCACGCAGGGTTGACACCGGGGAGCTGTTTTTT. Protein: CASSPRRVDTGELFF.

This chain links TRBV19 with TRBJ2-7; 10 bases align to TRBD2. From germline, CDR1 is LNHDA and CDR2 SQIVND (reference sequence). V gave up 8 bases and J gave up 6 bases; unmatched junction bases: 10. CDR3 length equals 14 residues. The CDR3 is CASRGASGSGEQYF. CDR3 sequence (DNA): TGTGCCAGTCGCGGGGCTAGCGGGAGTGGCGAGCAGTACTTC.

This clone was recorded once. This chain links TRBV7-2 with TRBJ1-2; 10 nucleotides align to TRBD1. Germline V gives CDR1 SGHTA, CDR2 FQGNSA. Losses at the gene ends were 5 bases for V and 8 bases for J; bases not matched to a gene: 5. There are 13 residues in the CDR3. The CDR3 loop is CASSAGTGVGYTF. The CDR3 DNA follows: TGTGCCAGCAGCGCAGGGACAGGGGTCGGCTACACCTTC.

This clone has more than one count but fewer than ten. The chain uses TRBV9 and TRBJ1-3; 7 bases agree with TRBD1. Germline V CDR1 and CDR2: SGDLS, YYNGEE. With V trimmed by 0 bases and J by 0 bases, 3 bases remained unmatched. CDR3 length equals 16 residues. The CDR3: CASSVVGTVSGNTIYF. For the CDR3, the DNA is TGTGCCAGCAGCGTAGTAGGGACAGTCTCTGGAAACACCATATATTTT.

The rearrangement uses TRBV7-2 and TRBJ2-7; TRBD1 aligns across 9 bases. Per germline, CDR1 SGHTA and CDR2 FQGNSA. CDR3 length equals 17 residues. The V gene end was trimmed by 4 bases and the J gene end by 3 bases; junction bases not matched to a gene: 13. CDR3 sequence reads: CASSYLGSHRGLYEQYF. DNA of the CDR3: TGTGCCAGCAGCTATTTAGGTTCTCACAGGGGGCTCTACGAGCAGTACTTC.

The chain couples TRBV5-1 to TRBJ1-3, with 7 bases fitting TRBD1. V lost 0 bases and J lost 0; bases outside the gene matches: 6. The CDR3 totals 17 residues. Per germline, CDR1 SGHRS and CDR2 YFSETQ. DNA of the CDR3: TGCGCCAGCAGCTTGGGTCAGGGGGGACCCTCTGGAAACACCATATATTTT. This sequence encodes CASSLGQGGPSGNTIYF.

The chain has TRBV6-5 and TRBJ2-7; 10 nucleotides match TRBD2. The germline V gene has CDR1 MNHEY and CDR2 SVGAGI. V shed 6 bases, J shed 7 bases, and the junction held 9 bases outside the gene matches. The CDR3 runs 14 residues. The CDR3 loop reads CASRNSGRPLEQYF. The CDR3 DNA is TGTGCCAGCAGGAATAGCGGGAGGCCCCTGGAGCAGTACTTC.